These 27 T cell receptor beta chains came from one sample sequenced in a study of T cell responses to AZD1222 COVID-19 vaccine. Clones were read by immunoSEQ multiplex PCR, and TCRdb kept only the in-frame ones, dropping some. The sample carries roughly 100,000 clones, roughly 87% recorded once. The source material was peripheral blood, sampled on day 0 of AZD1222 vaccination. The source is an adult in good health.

CDR3 sequence reads: CAISEKGQGALNTEAFF. In DNA form, the CDR3 reads TGTGCCATCAGCGAAAAGGGACAGGGGGCTTTGAACACTGAAGCTTTCTTT. The chain combines TRBV10-3 with TRBJ1-1, with 12 nucleotides matching TRBD1. CDR3 size: 17 residues. The germline V gene encodes CDR1 ENHRY and CDR2 SYGVKD. The V segment lost 6 bases and the J segment 0 bases; nucleotides outside the gene matches: 8.

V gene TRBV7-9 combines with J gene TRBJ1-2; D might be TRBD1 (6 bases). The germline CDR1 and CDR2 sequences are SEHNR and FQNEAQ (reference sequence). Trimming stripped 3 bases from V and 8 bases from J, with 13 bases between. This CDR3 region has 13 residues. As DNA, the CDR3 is TGTGCCAGCAGCTTGACCGGGACAAGAGGCTACACCTTC. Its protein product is CASSLTGTRGYTF.

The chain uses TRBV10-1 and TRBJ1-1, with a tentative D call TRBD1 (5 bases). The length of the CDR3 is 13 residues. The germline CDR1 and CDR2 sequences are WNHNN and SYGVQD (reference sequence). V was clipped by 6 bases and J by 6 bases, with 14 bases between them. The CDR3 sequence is CASRPGFGAEAFF. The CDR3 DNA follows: TGCGCCAGCAGGCCAGGGTTTGGCGCTGAAGCTTTCTTT.

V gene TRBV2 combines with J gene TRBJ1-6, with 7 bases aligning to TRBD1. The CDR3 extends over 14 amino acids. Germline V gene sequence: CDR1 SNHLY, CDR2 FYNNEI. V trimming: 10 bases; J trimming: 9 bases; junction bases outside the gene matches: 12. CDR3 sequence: CATGGQAGASPLHF. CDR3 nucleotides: TGTGCCACCGGAGGACAGGCGGGAGCTTCACCCCTCCACTTT.

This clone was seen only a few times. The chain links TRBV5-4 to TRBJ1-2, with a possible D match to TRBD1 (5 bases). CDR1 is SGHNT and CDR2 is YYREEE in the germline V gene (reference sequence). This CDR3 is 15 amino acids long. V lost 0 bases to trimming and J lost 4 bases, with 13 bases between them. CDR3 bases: TGTGCCAGCAGCTTGGAGCCAGGGAGTGTCTATGGCTACACCTTC. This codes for CASSLEPGSVYGYTF.

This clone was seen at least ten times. Here the CDR3 DNA reads TGTGCCAGCAGCTTAGACTCAGGGGCGGGCGATGAGCAGTTCTTC. Protein product: CASSLDSGAGDEQFF. This chain uses TRBV7-9 with TRBJ2-1; D is perhaps TRBD1 (6 bases). Per germline, CDR1 SEHNR and CDR2 FQNEAQ (reference sequence). V was pared by 1 base and J by 8 bases, with 15 bases between. The CDR3 covers 15 residues.

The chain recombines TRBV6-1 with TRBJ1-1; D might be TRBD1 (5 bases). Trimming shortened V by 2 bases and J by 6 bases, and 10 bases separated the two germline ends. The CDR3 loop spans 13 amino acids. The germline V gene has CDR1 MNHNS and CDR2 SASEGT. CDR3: CASSEQGNAEAFF. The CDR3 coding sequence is TGTGCCAGCAGTGAACAGGGTAACGCTGAAGCTTTCTTT.

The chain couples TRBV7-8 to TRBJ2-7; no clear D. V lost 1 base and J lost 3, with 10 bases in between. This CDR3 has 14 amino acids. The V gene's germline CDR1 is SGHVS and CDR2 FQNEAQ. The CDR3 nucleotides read TGTGCCAGCAGCTTAGGCGTTTTAGGCTACGAGCAGTACTTC. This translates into CASSLGVLGYEQYF.

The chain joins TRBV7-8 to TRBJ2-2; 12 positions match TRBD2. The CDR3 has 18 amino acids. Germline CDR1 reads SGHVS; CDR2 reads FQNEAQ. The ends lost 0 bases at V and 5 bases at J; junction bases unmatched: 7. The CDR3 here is CASSLASTSGGTTGELFF. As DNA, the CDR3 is TGTGCCAGCAGCTTAGCGTCGACTAGCGGGGGCACTACCGGGGAGCTGTTTTTT.

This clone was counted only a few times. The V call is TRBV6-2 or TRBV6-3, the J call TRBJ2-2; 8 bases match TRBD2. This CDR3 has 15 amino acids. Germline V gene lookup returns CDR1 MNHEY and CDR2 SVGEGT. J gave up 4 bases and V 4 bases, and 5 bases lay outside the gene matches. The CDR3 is CASSWSGGITGELFF. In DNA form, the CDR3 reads TGTGCCAGCAGTTGGAGCGGGGGCATCACCGGGGAGCTGTTTTTT.

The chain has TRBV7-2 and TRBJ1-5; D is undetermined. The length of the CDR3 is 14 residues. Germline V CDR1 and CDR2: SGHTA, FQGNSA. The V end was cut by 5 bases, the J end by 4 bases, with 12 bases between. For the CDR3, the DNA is TGTGCCAGCAGCGCACCGGGATGGAATCAGCCCCAGCATTTT. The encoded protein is CASSAPGWNQPQHF. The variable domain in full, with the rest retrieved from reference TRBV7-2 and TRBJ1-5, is GAGVSQSPSNKVTEKGKDVELRCDPISGHTALYWYRQSLGQGLEFLIYFQGNSAPDKSGLPSDRFSAERTGGSVSTLTIQRTQQEDSAVYLCASSAPGWNQPQHFGDGTRLSIL.

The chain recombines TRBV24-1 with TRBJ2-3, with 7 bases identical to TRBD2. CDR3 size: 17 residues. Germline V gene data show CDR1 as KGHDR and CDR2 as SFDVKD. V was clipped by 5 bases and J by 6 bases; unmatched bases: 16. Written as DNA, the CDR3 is TGTGCCACCAGTGGTGGGGGTAGGGACTACTTTAAGGATACGCAGTATTTT. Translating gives CATSGGGRDYFKDTQYF.

The CDR3 is CASSMVLHTGELFF. For the CDR3, the DNA is TGTGCCAGTAGTATGGTTCTTCACACCGGGGAGCTGTTTTTT. The rearrangement links TRBV19 to TRBJ2-2; D is ambiguous. Germline V gives CDR1 LNHDA, CDR2 SQIVND (reference sequence). V shed 3 bases and J shed 3 bases, with 8 bases lying between them. The CDR3 is made up of 14 amino acids.

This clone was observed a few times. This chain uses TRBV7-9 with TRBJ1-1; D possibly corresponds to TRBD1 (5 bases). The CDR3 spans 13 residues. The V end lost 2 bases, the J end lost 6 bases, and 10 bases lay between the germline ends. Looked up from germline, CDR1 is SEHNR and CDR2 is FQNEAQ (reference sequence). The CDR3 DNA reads TGTGCCAGCAGCTTACTCGGGGCATCTGAAGCTTTCTTT. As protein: CASSLLGASEAFF.

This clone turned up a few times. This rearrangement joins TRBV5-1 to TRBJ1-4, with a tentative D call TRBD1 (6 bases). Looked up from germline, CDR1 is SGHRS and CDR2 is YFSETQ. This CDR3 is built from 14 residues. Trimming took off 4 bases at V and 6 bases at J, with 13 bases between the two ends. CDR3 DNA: TGCGCCAGCAGCCGACAGGCGAGGGATGAAAAACTGTTTTTT. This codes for CASSRQARDEKLFF.

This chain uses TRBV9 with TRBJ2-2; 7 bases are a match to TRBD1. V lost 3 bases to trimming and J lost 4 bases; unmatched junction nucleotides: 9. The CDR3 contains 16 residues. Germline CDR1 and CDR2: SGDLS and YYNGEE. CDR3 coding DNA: TGTGCCAGCAGCGACACCCGGGACAGACCCACCGGGGAGCTGTTTTTT. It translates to CASSDTRDRPTGELFF.

The CDR3 nucleotides are TGTGCCAGCAGTGGACAGGGAACAGATACGCAGTATTTT. This encodes CASSGQGTDTQYF. V is TRBV6-4 and J is TRBJ2-3; 7 bases are shared with TRBD1. V lost 4 bases and J lost 3; bases outside the gene matches: 1. Looked up from germline, CDR1 is MRHNA and CDR2 is SNTAGT. This CDR3 is built from 13 residues.

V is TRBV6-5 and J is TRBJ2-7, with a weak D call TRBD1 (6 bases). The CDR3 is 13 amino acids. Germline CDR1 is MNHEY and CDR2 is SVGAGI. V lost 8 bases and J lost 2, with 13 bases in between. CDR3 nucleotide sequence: TGTGCCAGCTTGGGACAAGAGGCCTACGAGCAGTACTTC. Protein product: CASLGQEAYEQYF.

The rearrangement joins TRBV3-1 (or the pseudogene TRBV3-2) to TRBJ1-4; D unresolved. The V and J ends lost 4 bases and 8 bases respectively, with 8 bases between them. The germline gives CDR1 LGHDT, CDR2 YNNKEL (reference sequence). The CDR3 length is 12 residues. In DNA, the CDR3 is TGTGCCAGCAGCCGGTTGATGGAAAAACTGTTTTTT. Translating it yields CASSRLMEKLFF.

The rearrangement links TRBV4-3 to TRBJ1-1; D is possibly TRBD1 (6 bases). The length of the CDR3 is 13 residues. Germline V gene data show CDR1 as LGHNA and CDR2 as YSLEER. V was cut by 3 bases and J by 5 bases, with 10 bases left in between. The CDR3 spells CASSHDQGTEAFF. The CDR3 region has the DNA TGCGCCAGCAGCCATGATCAGGGGACTGAAGCTTTCTTT.

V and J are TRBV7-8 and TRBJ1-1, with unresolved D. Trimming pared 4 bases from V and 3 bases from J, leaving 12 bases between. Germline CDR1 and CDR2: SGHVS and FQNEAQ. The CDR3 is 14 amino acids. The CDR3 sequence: CASSSDGKDTEAFF. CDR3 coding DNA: TGTGCCAGCAGCTCCGACGGAAAAGACACTGAAGCTTTCTTT.

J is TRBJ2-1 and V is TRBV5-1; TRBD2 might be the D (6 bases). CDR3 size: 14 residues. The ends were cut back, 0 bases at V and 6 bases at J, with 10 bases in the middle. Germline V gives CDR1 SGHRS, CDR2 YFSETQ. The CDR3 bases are TGCGCCAGCAGCTTGGCGGGGGACCCCAATGAGCAGTTCTTC. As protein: CASSLAGDPNEQFF.

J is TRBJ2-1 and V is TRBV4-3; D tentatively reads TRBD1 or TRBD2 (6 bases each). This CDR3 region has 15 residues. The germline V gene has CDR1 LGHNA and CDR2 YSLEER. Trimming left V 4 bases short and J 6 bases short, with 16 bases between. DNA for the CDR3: TGCGCCAGCAGCCCCACCGTCCGGGGGCCCAATGAGCAGTTCTTC. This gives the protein CASSPTVRGPNEQFF.

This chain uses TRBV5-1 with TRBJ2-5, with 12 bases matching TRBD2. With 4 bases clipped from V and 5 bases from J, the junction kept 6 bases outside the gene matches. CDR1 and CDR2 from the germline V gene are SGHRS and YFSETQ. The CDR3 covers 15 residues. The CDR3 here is CASSPGLAGLETQYF. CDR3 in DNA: TGCGCCAGCAGCCCGGGACTAGCGGGTCTGGAGACCCAGTACTTC. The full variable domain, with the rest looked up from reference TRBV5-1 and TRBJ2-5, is KAGVTQTPRYLIKTRGQQVTLSCSPISGHRSVSWYQQTPGQGLQFLFEYFSETQRNKGNFPGRFSGRQFSNSRSEMNVSTLELGDSALYLCASSPGLAGLETQYFGPGTRLLVL.

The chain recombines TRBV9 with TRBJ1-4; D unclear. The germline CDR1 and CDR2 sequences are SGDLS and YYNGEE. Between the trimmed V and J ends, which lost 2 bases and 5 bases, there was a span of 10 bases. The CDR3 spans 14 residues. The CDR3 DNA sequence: TGTGCCAGCAGCGTGCCTGGCCTCAATGAAAAACTGTTTTTT. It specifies CASSVPGLNEKLFF.

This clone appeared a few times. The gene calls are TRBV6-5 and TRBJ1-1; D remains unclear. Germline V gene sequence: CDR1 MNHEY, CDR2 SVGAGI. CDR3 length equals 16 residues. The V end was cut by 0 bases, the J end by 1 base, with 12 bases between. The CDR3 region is CASSYSISDWNTEAFF. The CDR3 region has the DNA TGTGCCAGCAGTTACTCGATCTCGGACTGGAACACTGAAGCTTTCTTT.

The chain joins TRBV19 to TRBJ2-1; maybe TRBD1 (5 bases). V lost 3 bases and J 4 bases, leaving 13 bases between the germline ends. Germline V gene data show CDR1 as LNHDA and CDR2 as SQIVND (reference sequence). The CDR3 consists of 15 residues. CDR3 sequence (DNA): TGTGCCAGTAGTATTGACAGACAAACGTACAATGAGCAGTTCTTC. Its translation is CASSIDRQTYNEQFF.